Shown below are 12 T cell receptor beta chains from a single sample sequenced in a study of response to subunit inactivated influenza vaccine. One entry per CDR3 protein, called by TCRdb with MiXCR from the RT-PCR reads. The table shows more than 200,000 distinct CDR3 sequences, with 12% occurring only once. The specimen was non-naive T cells sorted from PBMCs, collected less than 15 days before vaccination. Every receptor here comes from a man aged 50-59 years who received an inactivated influenza vaccine.

This clonotype appeared a few times. The chain links TRBV11-3 to TRBJ2-2, with unresolved D. Between the trimmed V and J ends, which lost 4 bases and 0 bases, there was a span of 6 bases. The length of the CDR3 is 14 residues. Germline V gene sequence: CDR1 SGHNT, CDR2 YENEEA. The CDR3 DNA follows: TGTGCCAGCAGCTCGGCAGCGAACACCGGGGAGCTGTTTTTT. Its translation: CASSSAANTGELFF.

The chain joins TRBV12-3 or TRBV12-4 to TRBJ2-1, with D maybe TRBD2 (6 bases). V was trimmed by 0 bases and J by 7 bases, leaving 13 bases between them. This CDR3 is 15 amino acids long. CDR3 residues: CASSLAGGRGNEQFF. In nucleotides, the CDR3 is TGTGCCAGCAGTTTAGCGGGGGGTCGAGGGAATGAGCAGTTCTTC.

Only a few counts were recorded for this clonotype. The chain joins TRBV4-2 to TRBJ1-1, with D possibly matching TRBD1 (6 bases). From germline, CDR1 is LGHNA and CDR2 YNFKEQ. The CDR3 sequence is 16 residues long. V shed 3 bases and J shed 0 bases, with 14 bases lying between them. The CDR3 nucleotides are TGTGCCAGCAGCCAGTCTCCAGGGGCCTTGAACACTGAAGCTTTCTTT. It encodes CASSQSPGALNTEAFF.

This clonotype was counted at least ten times. The V call is TRBV28, the J call TRBJ2-2; 9 positions match TRBD2. The germline V gene has CDR1 MDHEN and CDR2 SYDVKM. V shed 3 bases and J 7 bases; nucleotides not matched to a gene: 6. This CDR3 is 15 amino acids long. In nucleotides, the CDR3 is TGTGCCAGCAGTTTCGGCGGGGGGGCGAGCGGGGAGCTGTTTTTT. Its protein is CASSFGGGASGELFF.

To note about this clonotype: Likely a read error: the CDR3 ends without its conserved phenylalanine or tryptophan. The genes are TRBV13 and TRBJ2-1; TRBD1 matches 10 bases. Germline V gives CDR1 PRHDT, CDR2 FYEKMQ (reference sequence). This CDR3 has 19 amino acids. Trimming cost V 5 bases and J 8 bases; bases outside gene matches: 21. The CDR3 sequence: CASSPVPGQGPQPDDEQFL. As DNA, the CDR3 is TGTGCCAGCAGCCCTGTCCCGGGACAGGGGCCGCAACCAGACGATGAGCAGTTCCTC.

Only a few counts were recorded for this clonotype. This sequence joins TRBV29-1 and TRBJ1-1; D remains unclear. Germline V lookup: CDR1 SQVTM, CDR2 ANQGSEA. The CDR3 extends over 12 amino acids. V gave up 4 bases and J gave up 2 bases, with 8 bases separating them. The CDR3, as DNA: TGCAGCGTTGCATATGGCAACACTGAAGCTTTCTTT. Protein: CSVAYGNTEAFF.

This clonotype was picked up a small number of times. CDR3 in amino acids: CATREQGEPDTQYF. CDR3 DNA sequence: TGTGCCACCAGGGAACAGGGTGAACCAGATACGCAGTATTTT. J is TRBJ2-3 and V is TRBV24-1; the D gene is possibly TRBD1 (6 bases). Trimming removed 7 bases at V and 4 bases at J, with 14 bases between. Germline CDR1 is KGHDR and CDR2 is SFDVKD. CDR3 length equals 14 residues.

Comments on this clonotype: A single base separates this from a much larger clone, so it may be a read error. This chain joins TRBV28 and TRBJ1-2, with unresolved D. Germline loops: CDR1 MDHEN, CDR2 SYDVKM. This CDR3 spans 13 amino acids. DNA for the CDR3: TGTGACAGCAGTTTAAGCAGAAACTATGGCTACACCTTC. Translating gives CDSSLSRNYGYTF.

This clonotype turned up a few times. The chain recombines TRBV20-1 with TRBJ2-7, with D possibly being TRBD2 (6 bases). CDR3 length equals 13 residues. Germline CDR1 and CDR2: DFQATT and SNEGSKA (reference sequence). V lost 6 bases and J 4 bases, leaving 16 bases between the germline ends. The CDR3 nucleotides are TGCAGTGCGGCTAATGGGGAGGAGTACGAGCAGTACTTC. Encoded protein: CSAANGEEYEQYF.

The sample holds many counts of this clonotype. The chain is built from TRBV28 and TRBJ1-6; D is perhaps TRBD1 (6 bases). The CDR3 is 17 amino acids. V was clipped by 7 bases and J by 7 bases, with 23 bases between them. Germline values: CDR1 MDHEN, CDR2 SYDVKM. The CDR3 here is CASTDRAGAMRNSPLHF. The CDR3 bases are TGTGCCAGCACCGATCGCGCAGGGGCGATGAGGAATTCACCCCTCCACTTT.

In nucleotides, the CDR3 is TGTGCCAGCTCAGGGCAGACGGATCAGCCCCAGCATTTT. Amino acids: CASSGQTDQPQHF. The gene calls are TRBV18 and TRBJ1-5; no reliable D call. Germline-derived CDR1 and CDR2 are KGHSH and LQKENI. V shed 5 bases and J shed 5 bases, with 10 bases lying between them. The length of the CDR3 is 13 residues.

This clonotype has ten or more counts. The CDR3 sequence: CASRPDRAGNQPQHF. The DNA for the CDR3 is TGTGCCAGCAGACCGGACAGGGCGGGCAATCAGCCCCAGCATTTT. This chain joins TRBV6-2 or TRBV6-3 and TRBJ1-5; 8 bases fit TRBD1. Germline V lookup: CDR1 MNHEY, CDR2 SVGEGT. This CDR3 comprises 15 residues. Unmatched junction bases numbered 6, after V lost 6 bases and J lost 2 bases.